What follows are 26 T cell receptor beta chains derived from one specimen sequenced in a study of T cells expressing NK-cell markers. One entry per CDR3 protein, without DNA, is what TCRdb gives after re-calling the 5' RACE reads. Here the sample table reports 500,000 to 700,000 distinct CDR3 sequences. Sequencing was done on a sample of blood T cells: a sorted CD56 or NKG2C T cell subset, CD4+ or CD8+ T cells, or bulk PBMC T cells (not recorded which). The receptors were gathered from a man aged 18 to 30 in good health.

J is TRBJ2-5 and V is TRBV30; without DNA, the TCRdb call of TRBD1 cannot be checked. There are 13 residues in the CDR3. The germline V gene has CDR1 GTSNPN and CDR2 SVGIG (reference sequence). CDR3 amino acids: CAWSLDRGETQYF.

This chain links TRBV4-2 with TRBJ2-3; checking the TCRdb D call of TRBD2 is not possible without DNA. CDR3 size: 14 residues. Germline-derived CDR1 and CDR2 are LGHNA and YNFKEQ. CDR3: CASSQALSTDTQYF.

The chain couples TRBV29-1 to TRBJ2-1. CDR3 length: 16 residues. CDR1 and CDR2 from the germline V gene are SQVTM and ANQGSEA. The CDR3 is CSVVEVGTNKYNEQFF.

V and J are TRBV9 and TRBJ2-3; there is no DNA to check the TCRdb D call of TRBD1. CDR1 SGDLS and CDR2 YYNGEE come from the germline V gene. The CDR3 consists of 14 residues. The CDR3 loop reads CASSARQETDTQYF.

The CDR3: CASIGGTSSYNEQFF. The chain uses TRBV28 and TRBJ2-1; TCRdb's D call of TRBD1 is untestable without DNA. The CDR3 consists of 15 residues. CDR1 and CDR2 from the germline V gene are MDHEN and SYDVKM.

This rearrangement joins TRBV20-1 to TRBJ2-5; checking the TCRdb D call of TRBD1 is not possible without DNA. Germline loops: CDR1 DFQATT, CDR2 SNEGSKA (reference sequence). The CDR3 length is 14 residues. This CDR3 is CSGRGQPIGETQYF.

The chain has TRBV3-1 and TRBJ2-2; TCRdb's D call, TRBD1, is unchecked because there is no DNA. The CDR3 contains 15 residues. CDR1 and CDR2 (germline): LGHDT, YNNKEL (reference sequence). CDR3 in amino acids: CASSQVGGGTGELFF. The full variable domain, completed using reference TRBV3-1 and TRBJ2-2, is DTAVSQTPKYLVTQMGNDKSIKCEQNLGHDTMYWYKQDSKKFLKIMFSYNNKELIINETVPNRFSPKSPDKAHLNLHINSLELGDSAVYFCASSQVGGGTGELFFGEGSRLTVL.

The V and J genes are TRBV10-2 and TRBJ2-5; no DNA is available, so the TRBD1 call from TCRdb remains unchecked. Germline values: CDR1 WSHSY, CDR2 SAAADI. This CDR3 region has 15 residues. Here the CDR3 reads CASGGQSISQETQYF.

This chain joins TRBV5-1 and TRBJ2-2; checking the TCRdb D call of TRBD2 is not possible without DNA. The CDR3 runs 16 residues. Germline V gene data show CDR1 as SGHRS and CDR2 as YFSETQ. The CDR3 protein is CASSRSGTPNTGELFF.

The chain links TRBV6-1 to TRBJ2-2; the TCRdb D gene call, TRBD2, has no DNA to confirm it. CDR3 length: 16 residues. Germline V gives CDR1 MNHNS, CDR2 SASEGT. The CDR3 loop reads CASRLEEAGETGELFF.

J is TRBJ2-1 and V is TRBV6-2 or TRBV6-3; TCRdb designates TRBD2, a call that cannot be tested without DNA. The CDR3 runs to 18 residues. The germline CDR1 and CDR2 sequences are MNHEY and SVGEGT. Here the CDR3 reads CASSYGTSGRRGLREQFF.

The J gene is TRBJ2-5, the V gene TRBV2; TCRdb returns TRBD2, unconfirmable since there is no DNA. This CDR3 has 14 amino acids. Germline-derived CDR1 and CDR2 are SNHLY and FYNNEI. This CDR3 reads CASSEGALQETQYF.

This chain uses TRBV10-3 with TRBJ2-7; lacking DNA, the TRBD2 call made by TCRdb goes unchecked. The CDR3 contains 17 residues. Germline CDR1 and CDR2: ENHRY and SYGVKD. The CDR3 spells CAISEGGGETHPYEQYF.

CDR3: CASSPPLPGSLADTQYF. The V gene is TRBV11-2, the J gene TRBJ2-3; TCRdb outputs TRBD1, but without DNA this stays unchecked. In germline, CDR1 is SGHAT, CDR2 FQNNGV. This CDR3 has 17 residues.

The V and J genes are TRBV12-5 and TRBJ2-1; TCRdb reports TRBD1, a call that lacks DNA to check it against. This CDR3 region has 16 residues. Germline V gene lookup returns CDR1 LGHNT and CDR2 FRNRAP. The chain's CDR3 is CASVRGGVSSYNEQFF.

The rearrangement uses TRBV12-3 or TRBV12-4 and TRBJ2-1; no DNA is available, so the TRBD1 call from TCRdb remains unchecked. CDR3 length: 16 amino acids. CDR3 sequence reads: CASSDPGRSSYNEQFF.

The gene calls are TRBV20-1 and TRBJ2-1; with no DNA, the TCRdb D assignment of TRBD1 cannot be verified. Germline-derived CDR1 and CDR2 are DFQATT and SNEGSKA (reference sequence). The CDR3 loop spans 15 amino acids. CDR3 residues: CSARTPGGWYNEQFF.

The V and J genes are TRBV24-1 and TRBJ1-1. This CDR3 is built from 12 residues. The germline V gene encodes CDR1 KGHDR and CDR2 SFDVKD. CDR3 sequence reads: CATSAQGLEAFF.

V is TRBV7-9 and J is TRBJ2-1; TCRdb reports TRBD2, a call that lacks DNA to check it against. The CDR3 is made up of 19 amino acids. In germline, CDR1 is SEHNR, CDR2 FQNEAQ (reference sequence). The CDR3 is CASSLELAGFSYPYNEQFF.

The chain has TRBV5-5 and TRBJ2-1; without DNA, the TCRdb call of TRBD1 cannot be checked. Germline loops: CDR1 SGHKS, CDR2 YYEKEE (reference sequence). The CDR3 spans 16 residues. CDR3 in amino acids: CASSLFRSTGDNEQFF. The full variable domain, in which reference TRBV5-5 and TRBJ2-1 provide the parts outside the CDR3, is DAGVTQSPTHLIKTRGQQVTLRCSPISGHKSVSWYQQVLGQGPQFIFQYYEKEERGRGNFPDRFSARQFPNYSSELNVNALLLGDSALYLCASSLFRSTGDNEQFFGPGTRLTVL.

The chain carries TRBV7-8 and TRBJ1-3; the D call from TCRdb, TRBD1, cannot be confirmed without DNA. The CDR3 is 17 residues long. Germline V gene lookup returns CDR1 SGHVS and CDR2 FQNEAQ. The CDR3 is CASSLWRAGGSGNTIYF. Supplemented by reference TRBV7-8 and TRBJ1-3, the full variable domain reads GAGVSQSPRYKVAKRGQDVALRCDPISGHVSLFWYQQALGQGPEFLTYFQNEAQLDKSGLPSDRFFAERPEGSVSTLKIQRTQQEDSAVYLCASSLWRAGGSGNTIYFGEGSWLTVV.

The chain has TRBV5-1 and TRBJ1-2; TCRdb calls TRBD1, which cannot be checked without DNA. CDR1 and CDR2 from the germline V gene are SGHRS and YFSETQ. CDR3 size: 15 residues. The CDR3 region is CASSSTGDWNYGYTF.

The chain employs TRBV10-3 and TRBJ2-2; TCRdb returns TRBD2, unconfirmable since there is no DNA. CDR1 is ENHRY, CDR2 SYGVKD, per germline. The CDR3 runs 15 residues. This chain's CDR3 is CAISGLAANTGELFF.

The rearrangement uses TRBV28 and TRBJ2-3; TCRdb selects TRBD1, and the lack of DNA leaves this call unchecked. Germline CDR1 MDHEN, CDR2 SYDVKM. The CDR3 spans 15 residues. The CDR3 loop is CANSLGGQSTDTQYF.

The chain is built from TRBV12-3 or TRBV12-4 and TRBJ2-5; TCRdb designates TRBD2, a call that cannot be tested without DNA. The CDR3 has 14 residues. CDR3 sequence: CASSLAGGEETQYF.

V gene TRBV18 combines with J gene TRBJ2-1. The CDR3 runs 15 residues. Germline assignment: CDR1 KGHSH and CDR2 LQKENI. CDR3 region: CASSPGGRSYNEQFF.